The entry that follows covers one TCR beta chain sequence. The data were produced by immunoSEQ multiplex PCR, yet TCRdb's version contains in-frame clones alone and is incomplete. The sample records 75,000 to 100,000 clones, about 90% being singletons. This entry comes from a study of blood T cell repertoires in COVID-19. CDR3 length: 14 amino acids. The germline gives CDR1 MDHEN, CDR2 SYDVKM. V lost 7 bases, J lost 6 bases, and 15 bases lay in between. The receptor comes from a human donor with acute or convalescent COVID-19. The donor label of this sample is uncertain. The chain couples TRBV28 to TRBJ2-2, with D possibly TRBD2 on 6 matching bases. The source material was peripheral blood. The CDR3: CASIVGGSPGELFF. The DNA of the CDR3 is TGTGCCAGCATCGTTGGGGGGTCCCCCGGGGAGCTGTTTTTT.